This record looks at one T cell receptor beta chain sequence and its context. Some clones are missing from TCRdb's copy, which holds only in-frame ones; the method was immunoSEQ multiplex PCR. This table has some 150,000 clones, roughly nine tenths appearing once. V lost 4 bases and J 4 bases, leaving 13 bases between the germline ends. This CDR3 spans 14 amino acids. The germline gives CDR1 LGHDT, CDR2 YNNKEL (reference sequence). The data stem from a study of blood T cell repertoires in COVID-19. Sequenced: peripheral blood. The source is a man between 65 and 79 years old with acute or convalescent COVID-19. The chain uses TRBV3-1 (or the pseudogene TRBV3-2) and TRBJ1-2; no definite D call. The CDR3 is CASSLTGRIYGYTF. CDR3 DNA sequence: TGTGCCAGCAGCCTGACCGGGAGGATCTATGGCTACACCTTC.